The clone carrying this TCR beta chain occurred once. Its antigen is still unknown. The data originate from a study of long-term antiretroviral therapy in people with HIV. Study findings and constraints: Among HIV repertoires, CDR3 length ranges were narrower than those of controls. Post-treatment diversity went higher with ART but stayed below transplant donor controls. Clonal populations expanded prior to ART predominated within the repertoire at all time points. The study collected no data on ART adherence, viral resistance or therapy changes.

At survey level, the immunoSEQ assay was run in its v3.0 version. The method was immunoSEQ multiplex PCR; TCRdb's version includes in-frame clones alone and lacks a portion of them. Here the sample spans roughly 16,000 clones, around 88% being singletons. Looked up from germline, CDR1 is SGHKS and CDR2 is YYEKEE (reference sequence). Germline trimming cut 4 bases from V and 4 bases from J; bases unmatched to any gene: 15. The CDR3 consists of 19 residues. The V gene is TRBV5-5, the J gene TRBJ2-6; TRBD1 aligns across 9 bases. The sequence was obtained from a woman in her thirties with HIV. Sequenced here: unsorted PBMCs, sampled 2.2 to 2.3 years before starting antiretroviral therapy. Here the CDR3 reads CASSTGTGNPLGGANVLTF. The DNA of the CDR3 is TGTGCCAGCAGCACCGGGACAGGGAACCCTTTAGGGGGGGCCAACGTCCTGACTTTC. Variable domain in full (rest from reference TRBV5-5 and TRBJ2-6): DAGVTQSPTHLIKTRGQQVTLRCSPISGHKSVSWYQQVLGQGPQFIFQYYEKEERGRGNFPDRFSARQFPNYSSELNVNALLLGDSALYLCASSTGTGNPLGGANVLTFGAGSRLTVL.